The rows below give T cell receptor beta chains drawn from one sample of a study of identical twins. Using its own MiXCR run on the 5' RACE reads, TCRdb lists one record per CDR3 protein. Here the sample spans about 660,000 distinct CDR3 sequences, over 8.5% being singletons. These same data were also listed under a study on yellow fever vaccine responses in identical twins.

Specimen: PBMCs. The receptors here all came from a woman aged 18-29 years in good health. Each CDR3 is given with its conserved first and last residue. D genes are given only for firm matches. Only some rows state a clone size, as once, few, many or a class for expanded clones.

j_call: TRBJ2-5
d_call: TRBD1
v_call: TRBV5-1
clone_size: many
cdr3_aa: CASSLGQGARETQYF
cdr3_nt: TGTGCCAGCAGCCTCGGACAGGGGGCAAGAGAGACCCAGTACTTC

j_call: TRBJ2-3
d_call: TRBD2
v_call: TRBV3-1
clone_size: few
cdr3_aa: CASSQEKRGLGDTQYF
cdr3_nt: TGTGCCAGCAGCCAAGAGAAGCGGGGGCTCGGGGATACGCAGTATTTT

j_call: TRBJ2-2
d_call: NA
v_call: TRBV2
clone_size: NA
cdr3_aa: CASNGGTGELFF
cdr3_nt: TGTGCCAGCAACGGTGGGACCGGGGAGCTGTTTTTT

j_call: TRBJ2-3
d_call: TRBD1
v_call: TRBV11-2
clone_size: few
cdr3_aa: CASSPPQGAAFTDTQYF
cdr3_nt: TGTGCCAGCAGCCCTCCCCAGGGGGCAGCGTTCACAGATACGCAGTATTTT

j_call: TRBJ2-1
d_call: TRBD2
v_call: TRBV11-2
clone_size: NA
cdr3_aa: CASSARLAGGHNEQFF
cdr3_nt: TGTGCCAGCAGCGCAAGACTAGCGGGGGGGCACAATGAGCAGTTCTTC

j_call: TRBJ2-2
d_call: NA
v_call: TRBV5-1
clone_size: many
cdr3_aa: CASSQLLIGNTGELFF
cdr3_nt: TGCGCCAGCAGCCAACTATTAATTGGGAACACCGGGGAGCTGTTTTTT

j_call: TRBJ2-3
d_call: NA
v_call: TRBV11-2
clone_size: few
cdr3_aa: CASSLRGGWDTDTQYF
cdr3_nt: TGTGCCAGCAGCTTACGGGGTGGTTGGGACACAGATACGCAGTATTTT

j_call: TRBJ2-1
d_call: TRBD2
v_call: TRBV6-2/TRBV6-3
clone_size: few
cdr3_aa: CASSAGTSGSSHEQFF
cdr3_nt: TGTGCCAGCAGTGCCGGGACTAGCGGGAGTAGCCATGAGCAGTTCTTC

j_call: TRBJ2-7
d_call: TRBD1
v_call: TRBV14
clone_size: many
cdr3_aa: CASSQRGTGIFYEQYF
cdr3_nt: TGTGCCAGCAGCCAGCGCGGGACAGGGATTTTTTACGAGCAGTACTTC

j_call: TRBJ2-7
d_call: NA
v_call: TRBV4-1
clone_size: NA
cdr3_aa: CASSQGTLGAYEQYF
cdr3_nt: TGCGCCAGCAGCCAAGGGACACTGGGGGCCTACGAGCAGTACTTC

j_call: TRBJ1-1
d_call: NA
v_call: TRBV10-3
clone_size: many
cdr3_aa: CAISDDSLEAFF
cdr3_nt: TGTGCCATCAGTGACGACTCACTTGAAGCTTTCTTT

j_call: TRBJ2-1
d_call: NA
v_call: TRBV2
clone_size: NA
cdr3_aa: CAQGVESNEQFF
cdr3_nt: TGTGCACAAGGGGTCGAATCGAATGAGCAGTTCTTC

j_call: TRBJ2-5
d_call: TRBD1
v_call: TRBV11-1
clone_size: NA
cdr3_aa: CASTHISRQGAITWETQYF
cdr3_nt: TGTGCCAGCACTCACATCTCCCGACAGGGGGCCATAACGTGGGAGACCCAGTACTTC

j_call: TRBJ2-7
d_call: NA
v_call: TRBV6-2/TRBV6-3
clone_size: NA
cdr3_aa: CASRDNRPGDYEQYF
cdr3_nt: TGTGCCAGCAGGGATAACAGGCCCGGGGACTACGAGCAGTACTTC

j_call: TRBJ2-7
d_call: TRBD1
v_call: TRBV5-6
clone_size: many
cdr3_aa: CASSGRDRYEQYF
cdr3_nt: TGTGCCAGCAGCGGCCGGGACAGGTACGAGCAGTACTTC

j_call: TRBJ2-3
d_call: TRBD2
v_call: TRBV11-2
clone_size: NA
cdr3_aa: CASSSRRGSSGVSTDTQYF
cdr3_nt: TGTGCCAGCAGCTCCCGCCGAGGCTCTAGCGGGGTGAGCACAGATACGCAGTATTTT

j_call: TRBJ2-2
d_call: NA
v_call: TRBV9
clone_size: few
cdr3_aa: CASSVDRQLNTGELFF
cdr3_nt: TGTGCCAGCAGCGTAGATAGACAGTTGAACACCGGGGAGCTGTTTTTT

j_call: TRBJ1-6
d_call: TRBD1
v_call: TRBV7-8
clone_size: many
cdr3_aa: CASSLEGGANSPLHF
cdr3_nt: TGTGCCAGCAGCTTAGAAGGGGGCGCGAATTCACCCCTCCACTTT

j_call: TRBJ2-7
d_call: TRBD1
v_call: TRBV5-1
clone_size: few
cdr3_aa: CASSLRRTGGELAGTYEQYF
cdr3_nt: TGCGCCAGCAGCTTGCGGCGGACAGGGGGCGAACTAGCGGGCACCTACGAGCAGTACTTC

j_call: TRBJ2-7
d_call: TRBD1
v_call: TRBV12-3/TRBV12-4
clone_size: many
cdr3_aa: CASNPGQGGEQYF
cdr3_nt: TGTGCCAGCAATCCCGGACAGGGTGGGGAGCAGTACTTC

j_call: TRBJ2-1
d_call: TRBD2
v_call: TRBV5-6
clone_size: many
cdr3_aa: CASRRLAGVEEQFF
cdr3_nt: TGTGCCAGCAGGAGACTAGCGGGAGTGGAGGAGCAGTTCTTC

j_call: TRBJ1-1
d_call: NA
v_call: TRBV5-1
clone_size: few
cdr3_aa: CASSPRSAEMNTEAFF
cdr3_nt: TGCGCCAGCAGCCCTCGATCAGCCGAGATGAACACTGAAGCTTTCTTT

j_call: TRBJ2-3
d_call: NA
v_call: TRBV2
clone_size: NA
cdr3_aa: CASSENTATDTQYF
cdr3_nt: TGTGCCAGCAGTGAGAACACAGCCACAGATACGCAGTATTTT

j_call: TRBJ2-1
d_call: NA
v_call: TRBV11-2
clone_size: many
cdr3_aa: CASSQGTGQFF
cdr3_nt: TGTGCCAGCAGCCAAGGGACGGGGCAGTTCTTC

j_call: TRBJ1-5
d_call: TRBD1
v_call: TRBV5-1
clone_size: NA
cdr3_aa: CASTTGTVANQPQHF
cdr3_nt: TGCGCCAGCACTACAGGGACAGTCGCCAATCAGCCCCAGCATTTT

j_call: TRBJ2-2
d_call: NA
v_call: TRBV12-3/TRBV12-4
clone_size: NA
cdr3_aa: CASWFGELFF
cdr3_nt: TGTGCCTCGTGGTTCGGGGAGCTGTTTTTT

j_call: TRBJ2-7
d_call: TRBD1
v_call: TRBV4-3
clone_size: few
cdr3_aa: CASSHPGQGSYEQYF
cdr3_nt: TGCGCCAGCAGCCACCCGGGACAGGGTTCCTACGAGCAGTACTTC

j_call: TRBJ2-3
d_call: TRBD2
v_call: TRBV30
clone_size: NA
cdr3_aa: CAWSLLLAGLTDTQYF
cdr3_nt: TGTGCCTGGAGTCTACTTCTAGCGGGGTTAACAGATACGCAGTATTTT

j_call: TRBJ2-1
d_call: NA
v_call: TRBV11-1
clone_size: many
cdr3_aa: CASSRVNEQFF
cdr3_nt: TGTGCCAGCAGCCGGGTGAATGAGCAGTTCTTC

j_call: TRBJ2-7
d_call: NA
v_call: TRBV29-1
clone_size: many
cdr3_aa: CSAVGTPSYEQYF
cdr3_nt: TGCAGCGCGGTTGGGACACCCTCCTACGAGCAGTACTTC

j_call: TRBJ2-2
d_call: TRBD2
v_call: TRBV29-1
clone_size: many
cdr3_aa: CSVAPLAANTGELFF
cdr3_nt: TGCAGCGTTGCCCCCCTAGCGGCGAACACCGGGGAGCTGTTTTTT

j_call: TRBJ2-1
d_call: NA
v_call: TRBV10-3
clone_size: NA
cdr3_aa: CAISTDIYNEQFF
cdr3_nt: TGTGCCATCAGTACCGACATTTACAATGAGCAGTTCTTC